The 3 T cell receptor beta chains below were found in one sample sequenced in a study of CD8+ T cells in alopecia areata (dated 2018 in TCRdb). Receptor libraries were prepared by the immunoSEQ multiplex PCR assay. For TCR sequencing, RNA was extracted from every sample and reverse transcribed into cDNA to serve as template. TCRdb retrieved this table from immuneACCESS and kept in-frame rearrangements only. Not all clones are present; in checked studies, unresolved V genes account for under half, and no reason is known for the remainder. Here the sample has 150,000 or so clones; roughly 60% occur a single time. 4.8% of the sample is held by the ten biggest clonotypes. The sample taken for sequencing was CD4+ T cells sorted from blood. These receptors all stem from a human donor in good health.

The CDR3 DNA reads as TGTGCTATATCGGAGGGAACGGGGGAGCAGTACTTC. This translates into CAISEGTGEQYF. The rearrangement joins TRBV10-3 to TRBJ2-7, with D possibly being TRBD2 (6 bases). In germline, CDR1 is ENHRY, CDR2 SYGVKD. CDR3 length: 12 residues.

The chain recombines TRBV10-1 with TRBJ1-5; D is uncertain. Germline V gene data show CDR1 as WNHNN and CDR2 as SYGVQD (reference sequence). This CDR3 spans 17 amino acids. V dropped 0 bases and J dropped 0 bases, with 12 bases sitting between them. This CDR3 is CASSESAGGYSNQPQHF. The CDR3 DNA follows: TGCGCCAGCAGTGAGTCGGCAGGAGGGTATAGCAATCAGCCCCAGCATTTT.

This chain links TRBV18 with TRBJ2-1; 9 bases are shared with TRBD2. Germline CDR1 is KGHSH and CDR2 is LQKENI. This CDR3 is built from 14 residues. Losses at the gene ends were 3 bases for V and 15 bases for J; bases not matched to a gene: 12. The chain's CDR3 is CASSPTVTGTSTFF. CDR3 DNA sequence: TGTGCCAGCTCACCCACAGTTACCGGGACTAGCACGTTCTTC.